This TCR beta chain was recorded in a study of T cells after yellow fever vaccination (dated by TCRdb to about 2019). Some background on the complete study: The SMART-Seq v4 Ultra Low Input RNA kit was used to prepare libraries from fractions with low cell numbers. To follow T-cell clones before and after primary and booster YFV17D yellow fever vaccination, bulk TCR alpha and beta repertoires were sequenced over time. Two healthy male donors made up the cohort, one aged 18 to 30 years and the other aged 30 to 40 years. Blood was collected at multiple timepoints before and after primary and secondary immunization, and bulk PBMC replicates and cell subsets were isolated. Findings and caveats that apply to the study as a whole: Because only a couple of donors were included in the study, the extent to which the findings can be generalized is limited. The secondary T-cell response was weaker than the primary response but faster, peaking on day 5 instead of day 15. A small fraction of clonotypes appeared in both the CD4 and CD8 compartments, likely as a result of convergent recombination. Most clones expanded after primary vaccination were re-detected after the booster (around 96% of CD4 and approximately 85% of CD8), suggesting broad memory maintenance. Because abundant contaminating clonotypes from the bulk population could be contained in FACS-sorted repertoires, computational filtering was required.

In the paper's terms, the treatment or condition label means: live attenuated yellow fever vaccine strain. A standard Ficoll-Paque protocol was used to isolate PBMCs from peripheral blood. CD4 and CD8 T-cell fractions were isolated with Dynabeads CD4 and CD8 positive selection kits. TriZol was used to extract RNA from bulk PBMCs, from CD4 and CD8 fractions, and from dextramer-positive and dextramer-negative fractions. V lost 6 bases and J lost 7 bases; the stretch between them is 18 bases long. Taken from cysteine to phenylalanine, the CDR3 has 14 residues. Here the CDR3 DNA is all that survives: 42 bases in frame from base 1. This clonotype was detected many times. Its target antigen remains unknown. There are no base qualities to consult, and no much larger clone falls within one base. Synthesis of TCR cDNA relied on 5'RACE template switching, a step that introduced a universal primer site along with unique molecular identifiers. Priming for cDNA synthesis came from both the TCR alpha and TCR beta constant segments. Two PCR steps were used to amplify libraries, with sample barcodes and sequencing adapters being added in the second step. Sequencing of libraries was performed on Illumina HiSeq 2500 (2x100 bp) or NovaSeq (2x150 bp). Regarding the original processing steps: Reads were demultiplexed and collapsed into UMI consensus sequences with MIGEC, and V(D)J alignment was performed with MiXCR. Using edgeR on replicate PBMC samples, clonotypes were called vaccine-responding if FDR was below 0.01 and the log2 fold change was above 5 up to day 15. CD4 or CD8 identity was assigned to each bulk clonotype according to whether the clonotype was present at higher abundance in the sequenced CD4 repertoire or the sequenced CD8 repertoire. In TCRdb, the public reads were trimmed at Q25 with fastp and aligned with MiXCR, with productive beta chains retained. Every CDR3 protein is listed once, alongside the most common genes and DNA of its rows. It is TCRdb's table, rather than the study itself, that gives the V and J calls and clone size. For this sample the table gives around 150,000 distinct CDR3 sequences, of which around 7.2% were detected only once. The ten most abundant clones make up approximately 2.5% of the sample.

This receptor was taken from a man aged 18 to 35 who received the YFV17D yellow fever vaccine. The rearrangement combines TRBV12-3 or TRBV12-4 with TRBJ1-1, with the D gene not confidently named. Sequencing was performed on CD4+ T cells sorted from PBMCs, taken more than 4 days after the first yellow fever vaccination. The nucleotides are TGTGCCAGCAGCCTCGGGCATTTAAGAGGTGAAGCTTTCTTT. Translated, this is CASSLGHLRGEAFF.